One and the same sample provided the 17 T cell receptor beta chains below, sequenced in a study of T cells in localized non-small cell lung cancer. Clones were sequenced by immunoSEQ multiplex PCR, and TCRdb holds only the in-frame ones, with some missing. This repertoire shows roughly 4,700 clones, around 21% found once; its top ten account for roughly 5%. Sequenced here: lung tumor tissue, sampled before any cancer treatment. The receptor set was obtained from a female donor over 55 with stage I lung adenocarcinoma.

The chain links TRBV16 to TRBJ1-4, with 9 positions matching TRBD1. The length of the CDR3 is 14 residues. Germline V CDR1 and CDR2: KGHSY, FQNENV. J lost 4 bases, V lost 5 bases, and 2 bases had no gene match. This CDR3 is CASSVTGGNEKLFF. The CDR3 DNA is TGTGCCAGCAGCGTGACAGGGGGTAATGAAAAACTGTTTTTT.

By sample fraction, this clone is medium-sized. J is TRBJ1-2 and V is TRBV9; the D gene is possibly TRBD1 (6 bases). Deletions cut 5 bases from V and 5 bases from J, with 22 bases between. The germline V gene encodes CDR1 SGDLS and CDR2 YYNGEE. The CDR3 totals 16 residues. In DNA form, the CDR3 reads TGTGCCAGCAGTGAAGCGCTTCCCGGAGGGGGTTATGGCTACACCTTC. Amino acid sequence: CASSEALPGGGYGYTF.

The chain recombines TRBV15 with TRBJ1-1, with 9 positions matching TRBD1. V dropped 0 bases and J dropped 6; count of bases not matched to a gene: 8. The germline gives CDR1 LNHNV, CDR2 YYDKDF (reference sequence). The CDR3 is made up of 16 amino acids. The CDR3 sequence: CATSRDTWDRVAEAFF. The CDR3, as DNA: TGTGCCACCAGCAGAGATACCTGGGACAGGGTCGCTGAAGCTTTCTTT. The whole variable domain, filled in from reference TRBV15 and TRBJ1-1, reads DAMVIQNPRYQVTQFGKPVTLSCSQTLNHNVMYWYQQKSSQAPKLLFHYYDKDFNNEADTPDNFQSRRPNTSFCFLDIRSPGLGDTAMYLCATSRDTWDRVAEAFFGQGTRLTVV.

This sequence joins TRBV30 and TRBJ2-5; unclear D gene. Germline CDR1 reads GTSNPN; CDR2 reads SVGIG (reference sequence). V was pared by 0 bases and J by 2 bases, with 10 bases between. The CDR3 is 14 residues long. The CDR3 nucleotides are TGTGCCTGGAGTGTAATCACTGGTCAAGAGACCCAGTACTTC. This translates into CAWSVITGQETQYF.

Judged by abundance, this clone is large (0.1 to 1%). This chain uses TRBV19 with TRBJ2-3; tentatively, D is TRBD1 (6 bases). Germline values: CDR1 LNHDA, CDR2 SQIVND (reference sequence). Trimming left V 7 bases short and J 5 bases short, with 19 bases between. This CDR3 spans 15 amino acids. CDR3 bases: TGTGCCAGTAAAACAGGGCCCCATTCTATAGATACGCAGTATTTT. Its translation: CASKTGPHSIDTQYF.

Only a few counts were recorded for this clone. This chain joins TRBV10-3 and TRBJ2-7; D is unclear. Trimming cost V 0 bases and J 5 bases, with 14 bases left between them. The V gene's germline CDR1 is ENHRY and CDR2 SYGVKD. The CDR3 consists of 15 residues. The CDR3 spells CAISESKSQLNEQYF. The CDR3 DNA is TGTGCCATCAGTGAGTCAAAAAGCCAGCTTAACGAGCAGTACTTC.

The chain combines TRBV5-1 with TRBJ1-2, with 9 bases aligning to TRBD1. CDR1 is SGHRS, CDR2 YFSETQ, per germline. This CDR3 is 16 amino acids long. V lost 1 base, J lost 5 bases, and 9 bases stayed unmatched. CDR3 DNA: TGCGCCAGCAGCTTGTCCATAACAGGGGGCGCTTATGGCTACACCTTC. Translation gives CASSLSITGGAYGYTF.

The chain couples TRBV14 to TRBJ1-1; TRBD1 matches at 7 bases. Germline values: CDR1 SGHDN, CDR2 FVKESK. The ends lost 3 bases at V and 5 bases at J; junction bases unmatched: 9. The CDR3 extends over 15 amino acids. The CDR3 DNA sequence: TGTGCCAGCAGCCAGGTCCCGGGACAGAAGACTGAAGCTTTCTTT. Translated, it gives CASSQVPGQKTEAFF.

Only a few counts were recorded for this clone. CDR3 region: CASSVEFSPPAGELFF. The CDR3 DNA sequence: TGTGCCAGCAGCGTAGAGTTTTCCCCACCCGCCGGGGAGCTGTTTTTT. The J gene is TRBJ2-2, the V gene TRBV9; D remains ambiguous. Trimming cost V 0 bases and J 6 bases, with 15 bases left between them. The CDR3 runs 16 residues. Germline loops: CDR1 SGDLS, CDR2 YYNGEE.

The table lists this clone with a few counts. This sequence joins TRBV2 and TRBJ1-2; unclear D gene. Trimming pared 6 bases from V and 5 bases from J, leaving 10 bases between. The germline V gene has CDR1 SNHLY and CDR2 FYNNEI. This CDR3 comprises 12 residues. The CDR3 protein is CASRAPPYGYTF. The CDR3 coding sequence is TGTGCCAGCAGGGCCCCCCCTTATGGCTACACCTTC.

The rearrangement links TRBV30 to TRBJ1-1, with a tentative D call TRBD1 (5 bases). In germline, CDR1 is GTSNPN, CDR2 SVGIG (reference sequence). V lost 0 bases and J lost 1, with 15 bases in between. The CDR3 extends over 16 amino acids. CDR3 coding DNA: TGTGCCTGGAGTGTAGTATCAGGGAGGAGGAACACTGAAGCTTTCTTT. Translated: CAWSVVSGRRNTEAFF.

This clone was picked up a small number of times. J is TRBJ1-2 and V is TRBV7-2; D is uncertain. V gave up 5 bases and J gave up 2 bases, with 9 bases separating them. Germline loops: CDR1 SGHTA, CDR2 FQGNSA. This CDR3 comprises 13 residues. DNA for the CDR3: TGTGCCAGCAGCCCTAGACACAACTATGGCTACACCTTC. Protein product: CASSPRHNYGYTF.

This clone was counted a few times. This rearrangement joins TRBV9 to TRBJ2-3, with D perhaps matching TRBD2 (6 bases). This CDR3 contains 16 residues. Germline-derived CDR1 and CDR2 are SGDLS and YYNGEE. V was trimmed by 0 bases and J by 5 bases, leaving 16 bases between them. The CDR3 loop is CASSVVGAGGIDTQYF. The CDR3 DNA sequence: TGTGCCAGCAGCGTAGTGGGTGCGGGCGGGATAGATACGCAGTATTTT. The entire variable domain, with the rest obtained from reference TRBV9 and TRBJ2-3, is as follows: DSGVTQTPKHLITATGQRVTLRCSPRSGDLSVYWYQQSLDQGLQFLIQYYNGEERAKGNILERFSAQQFPDLHSELNLSSLELGDSALYFCASSVVGAGGIDTQYFGPGTRLTVL.

The sample holds a few counts of this clone. The J gene is TRBJ1-4, the V gene TRBV11-3; D gene uncertain. V lost 4 bases and J 1 base, leaving 25 bases between the germline ends. In germline, CDR1 is SGHNT, CDR2 YENEEA. This CDR3 spans 20 amino acids. The CDR3 DNA follows: TGTGCCAGCAGCTCCGAAAGCCCAGTGGGGAACGGTGGAACTAATGAAAAACTGTTTTTT. It specifies CASSSESPVGNGGTNEKLFF. The full variable domain, with the rest looked up from reference TRBV11-3 and TRBJ1-4, is EAGVVQSPRYKIIEKKQPVAFWCNPISGHNTLYWYLQNLGQGPELLIRYENEEAVDDSQLPKDRFSAERLKGVDSTLKIQPAELGDSAVYLCASSSESPVGNGGTNEKLFFGSGTQLSVL.

CDR3 residues: CASSIPDSLGVYGYTF. The CDR3 DNA reads as TGTGCCAGTAGTATACCCGACAGTCTTGGGGTCTATGGCTACACCTTC. The rearrangement uses TRBV19 and TRBJ1-2, with D possibly TRBD1 on 5 matching bases. CDR3 size: 16 residues. Looked up from germline, CDR1 is LNHDA and CDR2 is SQIVND (reference sequence). V gave up 2 bases and J gave up 4 bases, with 17 bases separating them.

This clone was counted between two and nine times. This chain links TRBV28 with TRBJ1-2; 8 positions match TRBD1. Germline loops: CDR1 MDHEN, CDR2 SYDVKM. Trimming removed 4 bases from V and 3 bases from J; junction bases left unmatched: 4. The CDR3 is 14 amino acids. The CDR3 DNA is TGTGCCAGCAGTTACCGGGACAGGCACTATGGCTACACCTTC. The encoded protein is CASSYRDRHYGYTF.

This clone was counted between two and nine times. V and J are TRBV28 and TRBJ1-2; TRBD1 might be the D (5 bases). With 8 bases removed from V and 5 bases from J, the gap between germline ends came to 18 bases. The CDR3 extends over 14 amino acids. Germline loops: CDR1 MDHEN, CDR2 SYDVKM. The CDR3 is CASESGSALYGYTF. The CDR3 DNA reads TGTGCCAGCGAATCAGGGTCGGCCCTTTATGGCTACACCTTC.